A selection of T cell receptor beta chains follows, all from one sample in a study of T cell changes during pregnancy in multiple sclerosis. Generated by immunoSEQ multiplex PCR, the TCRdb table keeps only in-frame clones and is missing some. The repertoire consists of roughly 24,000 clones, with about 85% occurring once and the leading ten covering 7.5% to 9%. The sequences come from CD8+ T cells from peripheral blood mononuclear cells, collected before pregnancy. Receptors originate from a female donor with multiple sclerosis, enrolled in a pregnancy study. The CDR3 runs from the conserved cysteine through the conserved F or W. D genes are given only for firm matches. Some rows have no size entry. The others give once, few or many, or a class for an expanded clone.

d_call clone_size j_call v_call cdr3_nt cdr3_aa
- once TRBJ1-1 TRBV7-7 TGTGCTAGCAGCTTGATAGAGAACACTGAAGCTTTCTTT CASSLIENTEAFF
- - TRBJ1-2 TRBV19 TGTGCCAGTAGTATGGGACTGGCCCCTAACTATGGCTACACCTTC CASSMGLAPNYGYTF
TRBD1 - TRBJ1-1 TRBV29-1 TGCAGCGTCTTGGGACAGGGGGCTCCAATAAGGGCTTTCTTT CSVLGQGAPIRAFF
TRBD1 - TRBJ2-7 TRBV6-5 TGTGCCAGCAGGCTCGACAGGGGAAACACCTACGAGCAGTACTTC CASRLDRGNTYEQYF
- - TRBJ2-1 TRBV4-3 TGCGCCAGCAGCCAAGATGGGACTTATTACAATGAGCAGTTCTTC CASSQDGTYYNEQFF
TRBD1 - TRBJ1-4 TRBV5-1 TGCGCCAGCAGCTTGAACCCAGGGGGCGGGGGTGAAAAACTGTTTTTT CASSLNPGGGGEKLFF
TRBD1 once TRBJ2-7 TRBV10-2 TGCGCCAGCGGATTACAGGGGGCGGACGAGCAGTACTTC CASGLQGADEQYF
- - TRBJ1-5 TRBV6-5 TGTGCCAGCAGTTCCTATCCCGGGGGCAATCAGCCCCAGCATTTT CASSSYPGGNQPQHF
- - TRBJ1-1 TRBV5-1 TGCGCCAGCAGTGGGGAGAGCACTGAAGCTTTCTTT CASSGESTEAFF
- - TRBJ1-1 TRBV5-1 TGCGCCAGCAGCCCCGACAGAATGAACACTGAAGCTTTCTTT CASSPDRMNTEAFF
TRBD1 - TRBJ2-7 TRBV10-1 TGCGCCAGCAGTCCCACAGCAACAGGGGGCCTCTACGAGCAGTACTTC CASSPTATGGLYEQYF
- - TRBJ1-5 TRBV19 TGTGCCAGTAGTTTACAGGGAAGGAGCAATCAGCCCCAGCATTTT CASSLQGRSNQPQHF
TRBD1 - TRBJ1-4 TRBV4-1 TGCGCCAGCAGCCACGGGACAGGGAGAGATAAACTGTTTTTT CASSHGTGRDKLFF
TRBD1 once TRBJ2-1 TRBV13 TGTGCCAGCAGCTTAGGAACCGTTGGAACAGGGGGCTCCTACAATGAGCAGTTCTTC CASSLGTVGTGGSYNEQFF
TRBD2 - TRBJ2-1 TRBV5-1 TGCGCCAGCGCCGCGGCCATTAGCGGGAGTTCGGCTGAGCAGTTCTTC CASAAAISGSSAEQFF
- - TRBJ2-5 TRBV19 TGTGCCAGTAGGGTCGGGGAAGAGACCCAGTACTTC CASRVGEETQYF
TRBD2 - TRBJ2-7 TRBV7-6 TGTGCCAGCAGCTCTAGCGGGAGCTCCTACGAGCAGTACTTC CASSSSGSSYEQYF
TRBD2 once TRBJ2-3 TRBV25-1 TGTGCCAGCAGACCAGGGAGGCGGGAGGGCCGGGGGGATACGCAGTATTTT CASRPGRREGRGDTQYF
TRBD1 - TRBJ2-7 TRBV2 TGTGCCAGCAGTTCGGGACAGGGGGCTCTTGACTACGAGCAGTACTTC CASSSGQGALDYEQYF
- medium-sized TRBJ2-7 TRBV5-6 TGTGCCAGCACCCCTCAAGACAACTCCTACGAGCAGTACTTC CASTPQDNSYEQYF